Here is one T cell receptor beta chain with its context. This sample was included in a study of blood T cell repertoires in COVID-19. As for the study in general: Samples came from the United States, Italy and Spain, spanning acute and convalescent COVID-19. PBMCs, B-cell-depleted T cells, or T cells provided the cDNA or gDNA that made up the material.

Libraries were prepared by immunoSEQ multiplex PCR; TCRdb keeps only in-frame clonotypes and omits some of them. Among hundreds of thousands of clones listed, under 90% were seen once. This CDR3 comprises 16 residues. After removal of 6 bases from V and 6 bases from J, the junction contained 6 bases not matched to a gene. Per the germline V gene, CDR1 is SGHVS and CDR2 is FQNEAQ. Residents of about two dozen US areas, aged roughly 18 to 89 years, made up the participants. In assigning cohorts, the study relied on participant-reported clinical history. The chain links TRBV7-8 to TRBJ2-3; 16 bases agree with TRBD2. The clonotype originates from a woman aged 45 to 65 who had been exposed to COVID-19. The specimen sequenced was PBMCs or T cells enriched from blood (not recorded which). In nucleotides, the CDR3 is TGTGCCAGCAGTTCAAGGGGACTAGCGGGGGGGGATACGCAGTATTTT. Translated: CASSSRGLAGGDTQYF.